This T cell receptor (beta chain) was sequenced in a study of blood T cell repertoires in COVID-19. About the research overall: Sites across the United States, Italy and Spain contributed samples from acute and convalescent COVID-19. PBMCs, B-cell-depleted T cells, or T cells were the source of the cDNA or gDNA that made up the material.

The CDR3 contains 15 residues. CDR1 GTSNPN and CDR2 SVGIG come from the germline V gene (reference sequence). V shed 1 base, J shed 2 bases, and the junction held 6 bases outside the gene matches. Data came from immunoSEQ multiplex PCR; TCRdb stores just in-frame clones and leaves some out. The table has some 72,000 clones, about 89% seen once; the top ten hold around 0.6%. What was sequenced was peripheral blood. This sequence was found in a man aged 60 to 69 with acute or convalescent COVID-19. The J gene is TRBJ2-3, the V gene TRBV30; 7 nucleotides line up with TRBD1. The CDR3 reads CAWSGSTGITDTQYF. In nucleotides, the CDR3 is TGTGCCTGGAGTGGTTCGACAGGGATCACAGATACGCAGTATTTT.